Listed below are T cell receptor beta chains from one sample, sequenced in a study of graft-versus-host responses after intestinal transplantation. The table came from immunoSEQ multiplex PCR; TCRdb's copy has only in-frame clones and leaves some out. The data hold approximately 78,000 clones, with around 86% observed a single time. For these TCRs, the target antigens are not known. The specimen comprised unstimulated CD8+ T cells sorted from spleen or lymph node cells, sampled before transplant. The receptor source for this set is a human donor who was the organ donor for an intestinal transplant. Each CDR3 is given with its conserved first and last residue. D genes are given only for firm matches. Clone size is stated in some rows and not others, as once, few, many or a class when expanded.

j_gene: TRBJ1-6; d_gene: .; abundance: .; v_gene: TRBV11-2; CDR3aa: CASSTGLGSPLHF; CDR3nt: TGTGCCAGCAGTACAGGGTTGGGTTCACCCCTCCACTTT
j_gene: TRBJ2-2; d_gene: .; abundance: .; v_gene: TRBV6-1; CDR3aa: CASSEGRGPNTGELFF; CDR3nt: TGTGCCAGCAGTGAAGGGCGGGGGCCGAACACCGGGGAGCTGTTTTTT
j_gene: TRBJ2-5; d_gene: TRBD1; abundance: .; v_gene: TRBV9; CDR3aa: CASSVDQGAPHGTQYF; CDR3nt: TGTGCCAGCAGCGTAGATCAGGGGGCGCCCCACGGGACCCAGTACTTC
j_gene: TRBJ1-1; d_gene: .; abundance: few; v_gene: TRBV6-1; CDR3aa: CASSEEISFGQGAFF; CDR3nt: TGTGCCAGCAGTGAAGAGATATCGTTTGGGCAGGGAGCTTTCTTT
j_gene: TRBJ1-2; d_gene: .; abundance: once; v_gene: TRBV4-1; CDR3aa: CASSQVSHYGYTF; CDR3nt: TGCGCCAGCAGCCAAGTTTCCCACTATGGCTACACCTTC
j_gene: TRBJ2-6; d_gene: .; abundance: once; v_gene: TRBV5-6; CDR3aa: CASSSDRSGANVLTF; CDR3nt: TGTGCCAGCAGCTCGGACCGGTCTGGGGCCAACGTCCTGACTTTC
j_gene: TRBJ2-1; d_gene: TRBD2; abundance: few; v_gene: TRBV4-1; CDR3aa: CASSQEPGGLGNEQFF; CDR3nt: TGCGCCAGCAGCCAAGAACCGGGGGGGCTTGGGAATGAGCAGTTCTTC
j_gene: TRBJ2-1; d_gene: .; abundance: .; v_gene: TRBV5-1; CDR3aa: CASSLVEHGYNEQFF; CDR3nt: TGCGCCAGCAGCCTAGTAGAGCATGGCTACAATGAGCAGTTCTTC
j_gene: TRBJ2-3; d_gene: TRBD2; abundance: .; v_gene: TRBV25-1; CDR3aa: CASSVGGGADTQYF; CDR3nt: TGTGCCAGCAGTGTCGGGGGGGGCGCAGATACGCAGTATTTT
j_gene: TRBJ2-7; d_gene: TRBD2; abundance: .; v_gene: TRBV6-1; CDR3aa: CASSEGSSGGVSYEQYF; CDR3nt: TGTGCCAGCAGTGAGGGGAGTAGCGGGGGGGTTTCCTACGAGCAGTACTTC
j_gene: TRBJ1-5; d_gene: .; abundance: .; v_gene: TRBV6-1; CDR3aa: CASSELWGNQPQHF; CDR3nt: TGTGCCAGCAGTGAATTATGGGGCAATCAGCCCCAGCATTTT
j_gene: TRBJ2-7; d_gene: TRBD1; abundance: few; v_gene: TRBV6-1; CDR3aa: CAIDWGQGAAYEQYF; CDR3nt: TGTGCCATCGATTGGGGACAGGGGGCGGCATACGAGCAGTACTTC
j_gene: TRBJ2-7; d_gene: TRBD1; abundance: .; v_gene: TRBV6-5; CDR3aa: CASSYKQGGYEQYF; CDR3nt: TGTGCCAGCAGTTATAAACAGGGGGGCTACGAGCAGTACTTC
j_gene: TRBJ2-1; d_gene: TRBD2; abundance: .; v_gene: TRBV2; CDR3aa: CASSASGGEGNEQFF; CDR3nt: TGTGCCAGCAGTGCTAGCGGGGGGGAGGGGAATGAGCAGTTCTTC
j_gene: TRBJ2-2; d_gene: TRBD2; abundance: .; v_gene: TRBV9; CDR3aa: CASSAGLVATYTGSELFF; CDR3nt: TGTGCCAGCAGCGCGGGACTAGTTGCGACTTACACCGGCTCGGAGCTGTTTTTT
j_gene: TRBJ2-7; d_gene: TRBD1; abundance: .; v_gene: TRBV11-2; CDR3aa: CASSIHGRGHYEQYF; CDR3nt: TGTGCCAGCAGCATCCATGGCAGGGGGCACTACGAGCAGTACTTC
j_gene: TRBJ2-7; d_gene: .; abundance: .; v_gene: TRBV5-8; CDR3aa: CASSSAYEQYF; CDR3nt: TGTGCCAGCAGCTCAGCCTACGAGCAGTACTTC
j_gene: TRBJ1-6; d_gene: .; abundance: .; v_gene: TRBV7-9; CDR3aa: CASSPRGGNSPLHF; CDR3nt: TGTGCCAGCAGCCCTCGGGGAGGGAATTCACCCCTCCACTTT
j_gene: TRBJ1-2; d_gene: .; abundance: .; v_gene: TRBV6-5; CDR3aa: CASSYFPGYYGYTF; CDR3nt: TGTGCCAGCAGTTACTTCCCAGGCTACTATGGCTACACCTTC
j_gene: TRBJ1-1; d_gene: .; abundance: .; v_gene: TRBV5-4; CDR3aa: CASSPPLGLTMNTEAFF; CDR3nt: TGTGCCAGCAGCCCCCCTTTGGGCCTCACTATGAACACTGAAGCTTTCTTT
j_gene: TRBJ1-2; d_gene: .; abundance: .; v_gene: TRBV4-1; CDR3aa: CASSQVGSYGYTF; CDR3nt: TGCGCCAGCAGCCAAGTGGGGAGCTACGGCTACACCTTC
j_gene: TRBJ2-1; d_gene: .; abundance: .; v_gene: TRBV7-9; CDR3aa: CASSKVYNEQFF; CDR3nt: TGTGCCAGCTCCAAGGTGTACAATGAGCAGTTCTTC
j_gene: TRBJ1-1; d_gene: TRBD1; abundance: .; v_gene: TRBV27; CDR3aa: CASSLGTGGRTEAFF; CDR3nt: TGTGCCAGCAGTTTAGGGACAGGGGGCCGGACTGAAGCTTTCTTT
j_gene: TRBJ1-1; d_gene: .; abundance: .; v_gene: TRBV25-1; CDR3aa: CASSDPGGTEAFF; CDR3nt: TGTGCCAGCAGTGACCCCGGGGGCACTGAAGCTTTCTTT
j_gene: TRBJ2-3; d_gene: .; abundance: .; v_gene: TRBV28; CDR3aa: CASRSDGLTRYF; CDR3nt: TGTGCCAGCAGATCAGACGGACTCACGCGGTATTTT
j_gene: TRBJ1-1; d_gene: .; abundance: once; v_gene: TRBV6-1; CDR3aa: CASSEQGGYTEAFF; CDR3nt: TGTGCCAGCAGTGAGCAGGGTGGGTACACTGAAGCTTTCTTT
j_gene: TRBJ2-7; d_gene: .; abundance: .; v_gene: TRBV5-5; CDR3aa: CASSRDITASYEQYF; CDR3nt: TGTGCCAGCAGCAGGGACATAACAGCCTCCTACGAGCAGTACTTC
j_gene: TRBJ2-4; d_gene: TRBD1; abundance: many; v_gene: TRBV5-4; CDR3aa: CASSLIPGQGNGIQYF; CDR3nt: TGTGCCAGCAGCTTAATTCCGGGACAGGGGAATGGCATTCAGTACTTC
j_gene: TRBJ2-5; d_gene: TRBD2; abundance: .; v_gene: TRBV6-1; CDR3aa: CASSANSGGGETQYF; CDR3nt: TGTGCCAGCAGCGCAAATAGCGGGGGCGGGGAGACCCAGTACTTC
j_gene: TRBJ2-1; d_gene: TRBD1; abundance: .; v_gene: TRBV7-9; CDR3aa: CASSRQGSYNEQFF; CDR3nt: TGTGCCAGCAGCCGACAGGGATCCTACAATGAGCAGTTCTTC
j_gene: TRBJ2-1; d_gene: TRBD2; abundance: .; v_gene: TRBV27; CDR3aa: CASSFFGTSGYNEQFF; CDR3nt: TGTGCCAGCAGTTTTTTCGGGACTAGCGGATACAATGAGCAGTTCTTC
j_gene: TRBJ2-7; d_gene: TRBD2; abundance: .; v_gene: TRBV5-6; CDR3aa: CASSPLLAGNYEQYF; CDR3nt: TGTGCCAGCAGCCCGCTACTAGCGGGGAACTACGAGCAGTACTTC
j_gene: TRBJ2-2; d_gene: .; abundance: .; v_gene: TRBV5-1; CDR3aa: CATQRETGELFF; CDR3nt: TGCGCCACCCAGAGGGAAACCGGGGAGCTGTTTTTT
j_gene: TRBJ2-7; d_gene: TRBD1; abundance: .; v_gene: TRBV6-6; CDR3aa: CASSPDRDYEQYF; CDR3nt: TGTGCCAGCAGTCCAGACAGGGACTACGAGCAGTACTTC
j_gene: TRBJ2-7; d_gene: .; abundance: .; v_gene: TRBV7-9; CDR3aa: CASSLESGRSHEQYF; CDR3nt: TGTGCCAGCAGCTTAGAATCCGGGAGATCCCACGAGCAGTACTTC
j_gene: TRBJ1-1; d_gene: .; abundance: .; v_gene: TRBV6-6; CDR3aa: CASSYSIRSNEAFF; CDR3nt: TGTGCCAGCAGTTACTCGATTCGCTCAAATGAAGCTTTCTTT
j_gene: TRBJ2-3; d_gene: TRBD2; abundance: .; v_gene: TRBV7-9; CDR3aa: CASSLPRGRGEWDTQYF; CDR3nt: TGTGCCAGCAGCCTCCCGCGGGGGCGGGGGGAATGGGATACGCAGTATTTT
j_gene: TRBJ1-5; d_gene: .; abundance: .; v_gene: TRBV1; CDR3aa: CTVSSGSLCNQPQHF; CDR3nt: TGCACTGTCAGTTCAGGGTCTCTTTGCAATCAGCCCCAGCATTTT
j_gene: TRBJ1-2; d_gene: TRBD1; abundance: .; v_gene: TRBV5-4; CDR3aa: CASSLKDRGPNYGYTF; CDR3nt: TGTGCCAGCAGCCTAAAGGACAGGGGACCAAACTATGGCTACACCTTC
j_gene: TRBJ1-2; d_gene: .; abundance: .; v_gene: TRBV7-9; CDR3aa: CASSLALGGYTF; CDR3nt: TGTGCCAGCAGCTTAGCGCTTGGTGGCTACACCTTC
j_gene: TRBJ1-1; d_gene: TRBD1; abundance: .; v_gene: TRBV5-4; CDR3aa: CASSTGQMNTEAFF; CDR3nt: TGTGCCAGCAGCACGGGACAGATGAACACTGAAGCTTTCTTT